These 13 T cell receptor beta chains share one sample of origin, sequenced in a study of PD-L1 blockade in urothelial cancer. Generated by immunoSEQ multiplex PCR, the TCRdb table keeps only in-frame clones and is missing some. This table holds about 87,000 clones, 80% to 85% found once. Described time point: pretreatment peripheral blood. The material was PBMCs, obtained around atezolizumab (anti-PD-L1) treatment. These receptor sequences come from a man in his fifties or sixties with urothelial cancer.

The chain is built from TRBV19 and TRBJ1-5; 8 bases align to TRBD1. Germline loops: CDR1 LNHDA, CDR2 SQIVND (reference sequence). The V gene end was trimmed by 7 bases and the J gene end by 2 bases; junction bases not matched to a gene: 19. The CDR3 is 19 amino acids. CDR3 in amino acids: CASTARVGRGLGGNQPQHF. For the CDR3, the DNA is TGTGCCAGTACCGCCCGGGTGGGCAGGGGGCTGGGGGGCAATCAGCCCCAGCATTTT.

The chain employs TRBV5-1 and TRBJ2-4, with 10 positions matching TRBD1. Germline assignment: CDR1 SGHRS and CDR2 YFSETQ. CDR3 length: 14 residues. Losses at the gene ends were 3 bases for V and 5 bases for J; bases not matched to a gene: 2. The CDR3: CASSSGQGQNIQYF. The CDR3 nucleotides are TGCGCCAGCAGCTCGGGACAGGGGCAAAACATTCAGTACTTC.

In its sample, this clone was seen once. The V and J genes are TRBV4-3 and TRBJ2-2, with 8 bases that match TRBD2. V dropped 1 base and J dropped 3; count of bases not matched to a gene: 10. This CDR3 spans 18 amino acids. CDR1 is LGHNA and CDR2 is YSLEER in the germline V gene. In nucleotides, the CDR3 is TGCGCCAGCAGCCAAGGGTTCGCTGGCGGGAGGTACACCGGGGAGCTGTTTTTT. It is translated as CASSQGFAGGRYTGELFF.

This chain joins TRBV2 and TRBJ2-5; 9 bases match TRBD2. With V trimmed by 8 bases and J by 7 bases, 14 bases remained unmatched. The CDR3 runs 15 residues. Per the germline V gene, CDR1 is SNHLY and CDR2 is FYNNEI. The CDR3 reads CASVGLAGTIGTQYF. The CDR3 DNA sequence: TGTGCCAGCGTTGGGCTAGCGGGGACAATCGGGACCCAGTACTTC. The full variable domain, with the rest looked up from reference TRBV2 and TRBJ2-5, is EPEVTQTPSHQVTQMGQEVILRCVPISNHLYFYWYRQILGQKVEFLVSFYNNEISEKSEIFDDQFSVERPDGSNFTLKIRSTKLEDSAMYFCASVGLAGTIGTQYFGPGTRLLVL.

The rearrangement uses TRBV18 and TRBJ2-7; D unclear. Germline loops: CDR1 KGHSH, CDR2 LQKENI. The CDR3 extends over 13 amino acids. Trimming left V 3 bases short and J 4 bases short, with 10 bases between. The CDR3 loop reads CASSPESAYEQYF. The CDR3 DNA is TGTGCCAGCTCACCGGAGTCCGCGTACGAGCAGTACTTC. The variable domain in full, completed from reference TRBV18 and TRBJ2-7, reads NAGVMQNPRHLVRRRGQEARLRCSPMKGHSHVYWYRQLPEEGLKFMVYLQKENIIDESGMPKERFSAEFPKEGPSILRIQQVVRGDSAAYFCASSPESAYEQYFGPGTRLTVT.

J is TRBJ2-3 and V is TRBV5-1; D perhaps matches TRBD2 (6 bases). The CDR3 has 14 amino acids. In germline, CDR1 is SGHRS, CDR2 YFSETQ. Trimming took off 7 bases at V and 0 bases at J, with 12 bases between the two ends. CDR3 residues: CASGTGSSTDTQYF. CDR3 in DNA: TGCGCCAGCGGGACTGGTTCTAGCACAGATACGCAGTATTTT.

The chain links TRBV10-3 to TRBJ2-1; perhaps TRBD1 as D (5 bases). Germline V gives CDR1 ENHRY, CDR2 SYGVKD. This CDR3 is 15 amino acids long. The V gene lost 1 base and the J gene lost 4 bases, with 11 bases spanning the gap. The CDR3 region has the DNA TGTGCCATCAGTGAGTTAGGCCAGGGTTACAATGAGCAGTTCTTC. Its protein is CAISELGQGYNEQFF.

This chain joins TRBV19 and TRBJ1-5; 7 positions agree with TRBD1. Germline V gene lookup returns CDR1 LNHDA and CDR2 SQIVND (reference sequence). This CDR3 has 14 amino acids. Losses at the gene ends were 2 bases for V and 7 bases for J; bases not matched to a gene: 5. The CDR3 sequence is CASSINDRVQPQHF. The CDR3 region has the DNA TGTGCCAGTAGTATAAACGACAGGGTCCAGCCCCAGCATTTT.

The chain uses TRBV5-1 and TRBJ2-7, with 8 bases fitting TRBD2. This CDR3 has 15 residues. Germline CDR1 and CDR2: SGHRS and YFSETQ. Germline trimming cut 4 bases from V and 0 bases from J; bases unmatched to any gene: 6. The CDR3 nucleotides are TGCGCCAGCAGCCAATCCGGGACTAGCTCCTACGAGCAGTACTTC. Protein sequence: CASSQSGTSSYEQYF.

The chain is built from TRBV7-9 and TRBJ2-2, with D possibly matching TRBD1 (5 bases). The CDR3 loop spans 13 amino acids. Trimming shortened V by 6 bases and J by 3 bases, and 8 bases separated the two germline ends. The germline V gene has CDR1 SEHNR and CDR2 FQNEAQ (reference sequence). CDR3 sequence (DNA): TGTGCCAGCAGTCAACAGGACACCGGGGAGCTGTTTTTT. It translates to CASSQQDTGELFF. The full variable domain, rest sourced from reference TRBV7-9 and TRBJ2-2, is DTGVSQNPRHKITKRGQNVTFRCDPISEHNRLYWYRQTLGQGPEFLTYFQNEAQLEKSRLLSDRFSAERPKGSFSTLEIQRTEQGDSAMYLCASSQQDTGELFFGEGSRLTVL.

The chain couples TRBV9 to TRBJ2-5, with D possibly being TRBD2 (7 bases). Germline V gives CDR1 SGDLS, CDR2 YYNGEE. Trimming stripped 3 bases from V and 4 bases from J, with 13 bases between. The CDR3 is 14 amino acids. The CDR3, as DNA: TGTGCCAGCAGCGGTTGGGGGGGGCGAGAGACCCAGTACTTC. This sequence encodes CASSGWGGRETQYF.

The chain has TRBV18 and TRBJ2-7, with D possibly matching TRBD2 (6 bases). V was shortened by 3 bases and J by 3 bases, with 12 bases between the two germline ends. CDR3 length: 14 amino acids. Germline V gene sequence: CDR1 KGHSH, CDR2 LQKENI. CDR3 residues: CASSPQGGSYEQYF. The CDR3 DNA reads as TGTGCCAGCTCACCTCAGGGAGGCAGCTACGAGCAGTACTTC. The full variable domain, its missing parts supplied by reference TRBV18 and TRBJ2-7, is NAGVMQNPRHLVRRRGQEARLRCSPMKGHSHVYWYRQLPEEGLKFMVYLQKENIIDESGMPKERFSAEFPKEGPSILRIQQVVRGDSAAYFCASSPQGGSYEQYFGPGTRLTVT.

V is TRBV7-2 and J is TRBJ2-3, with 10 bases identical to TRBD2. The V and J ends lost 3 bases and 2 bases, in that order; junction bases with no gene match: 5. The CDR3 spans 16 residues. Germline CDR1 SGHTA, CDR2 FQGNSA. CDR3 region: CASSLVAGGNTDTQYF. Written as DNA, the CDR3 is TGTGCCAGCAGCTTGGTAGCGGGGGGTAACACAGATACGCAGTATTTT.